This T cell receptor beta chain was captured in a study of monozygotic twins with inflammatory bowel disease. CDR3 size: 16 residues. The germline gives CDR1 KGHDR, CDR2 SFDVKD. With respect to this clonotype: Its target is not known.

Study-level results: Healthy co-twins exceeded IBD patients in TCRbeta diversity as measured by inverse Simpson. Treatment differences in immunosuppression may have added variability to the repertoires of patients. With others, IBD patients shared fewer clonotypes than healthy twins did, especially with disease activity.

Sampling involved one blood draw (more than 2.3 ml) for every donor. TCRdb reprocessed the 5' RACE reads; each CDR3 protein has one entry and no DNA is given. The repertoire table contains about 210,000 distinct CDR3 sequences. The chain is built from TRBV24-1 and TRBJ1-5; TCRdb names TRBD1, which stays unverified in the absence of DNA. The clonotype comes from a human donor with ulcerative colitis or Crohn's disease, or a healthy co-twin of an affected twin (not recorded which). Material: blood. The CDR3 protein is CATSDNSGQGDQPQHF.